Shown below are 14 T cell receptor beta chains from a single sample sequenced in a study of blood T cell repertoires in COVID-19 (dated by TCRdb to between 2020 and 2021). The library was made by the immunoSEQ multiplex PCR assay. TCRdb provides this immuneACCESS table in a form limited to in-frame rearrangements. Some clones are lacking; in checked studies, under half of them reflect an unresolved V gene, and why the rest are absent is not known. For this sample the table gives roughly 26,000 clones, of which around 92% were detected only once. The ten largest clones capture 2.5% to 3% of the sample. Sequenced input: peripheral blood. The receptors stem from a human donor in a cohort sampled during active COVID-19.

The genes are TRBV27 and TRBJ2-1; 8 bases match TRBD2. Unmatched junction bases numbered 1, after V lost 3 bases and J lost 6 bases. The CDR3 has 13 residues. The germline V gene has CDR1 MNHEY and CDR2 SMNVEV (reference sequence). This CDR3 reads CASSFLAGNEQFF. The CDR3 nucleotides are TGTGCCAGCAGTTTTCTAGCGGGCAATGAGCAGTTCTTC.

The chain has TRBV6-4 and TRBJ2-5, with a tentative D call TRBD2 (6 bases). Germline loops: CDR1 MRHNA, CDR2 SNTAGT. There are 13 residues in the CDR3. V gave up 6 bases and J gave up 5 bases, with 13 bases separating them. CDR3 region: CASRFSGRETQYF. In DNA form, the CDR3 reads TGTGCCAGCAGGTTTTCAGGGAGGGAGACCCAGTACTTC.

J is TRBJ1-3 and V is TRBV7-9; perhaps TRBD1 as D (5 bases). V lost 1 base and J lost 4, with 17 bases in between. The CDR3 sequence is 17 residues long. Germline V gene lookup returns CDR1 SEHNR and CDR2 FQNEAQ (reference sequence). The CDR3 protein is CASSLEGVGGLGNTIYF. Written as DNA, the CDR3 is TGTGCCAGCAGCTTAGAAGGGGTCGGGGGTCTCGGAAACACCATATATTTT.

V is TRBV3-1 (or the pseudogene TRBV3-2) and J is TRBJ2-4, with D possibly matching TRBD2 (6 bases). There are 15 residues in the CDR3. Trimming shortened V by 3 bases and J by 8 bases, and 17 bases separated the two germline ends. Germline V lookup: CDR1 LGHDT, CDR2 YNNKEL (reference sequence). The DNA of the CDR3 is TGTGCCAGCAGCCAGACGACGGGGGTTAGGGACATTCAGTACTTC. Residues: CASSQTTGVRDIQYF.

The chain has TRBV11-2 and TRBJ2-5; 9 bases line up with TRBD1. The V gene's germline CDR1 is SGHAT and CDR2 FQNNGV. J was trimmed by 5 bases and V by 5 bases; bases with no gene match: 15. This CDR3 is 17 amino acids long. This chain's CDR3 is CASSTRTGEGVAETQYF. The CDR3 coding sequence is TGTGCCAGCAGCACCAGGACAGGGGAGGGAGTAGCGGAGACCCAGTACTTC.

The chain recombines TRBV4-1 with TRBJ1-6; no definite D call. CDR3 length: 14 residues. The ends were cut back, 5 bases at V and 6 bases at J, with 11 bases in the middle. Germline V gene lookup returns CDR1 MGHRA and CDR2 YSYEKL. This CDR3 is CASSTRNSNSPLHF. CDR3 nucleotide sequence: TGCGCCAGCAGCACAAGGAACAGTAATTCACCCCTCCACTTT.

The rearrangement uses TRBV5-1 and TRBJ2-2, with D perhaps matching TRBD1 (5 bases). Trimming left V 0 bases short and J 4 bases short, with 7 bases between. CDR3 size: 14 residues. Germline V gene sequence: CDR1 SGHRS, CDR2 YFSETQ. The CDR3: CASSLGQGTGELFF. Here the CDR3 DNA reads TGCGCCAGCAGCTTGGGGCAGGGCACCGGGGAGCTGTTTTTT.

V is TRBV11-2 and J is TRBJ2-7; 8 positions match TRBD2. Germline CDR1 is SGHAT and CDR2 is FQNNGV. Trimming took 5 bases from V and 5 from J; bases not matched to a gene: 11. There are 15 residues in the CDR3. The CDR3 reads CASSPGRGEIHEQYF. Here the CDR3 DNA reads TGTGCCAGCAGCCCCGGGAGGGGAGAGATCCACGAGCAGTACTTC. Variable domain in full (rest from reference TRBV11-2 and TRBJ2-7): EAGVAQSPRYKIIEKRQSVAFWCNPISGHATLYWYQQILGQGPKLLIQFQNNGVVDDSQLPKDRFSAERLKGVDSTLKIQPAKLEDSAVYLCASSPGRGEIHEQYFGPGTRLTVT.

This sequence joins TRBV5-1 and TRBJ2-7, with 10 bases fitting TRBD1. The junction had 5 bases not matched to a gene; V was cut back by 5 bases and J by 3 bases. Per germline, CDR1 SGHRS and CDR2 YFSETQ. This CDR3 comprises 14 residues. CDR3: CASRPGQGNYEQYF. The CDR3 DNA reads TGCGCCAGCAGACCGGGACAGGGGAACTACGAGCAGTACTTC. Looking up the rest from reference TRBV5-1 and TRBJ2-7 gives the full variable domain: KAGVTQTPRYLIKTRGQQVTLSCSPISGHRSVSWYQQTPGQGLQFLFEYFSETQRNKGNFPGRFSGRQFSNSRSEMNVSTLELGDSALYLCASRPGQGNYEQYFGPGTRLTVT.

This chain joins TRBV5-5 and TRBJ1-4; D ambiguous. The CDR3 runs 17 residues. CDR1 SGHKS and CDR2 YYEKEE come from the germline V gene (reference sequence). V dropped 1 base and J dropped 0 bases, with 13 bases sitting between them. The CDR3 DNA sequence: TGTGCCAGCAGCTTGTCAAGTTGGGCCCCAACTAATGAAAAACTGTTTTTT. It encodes CASSLSSWAPTNEKLFF.

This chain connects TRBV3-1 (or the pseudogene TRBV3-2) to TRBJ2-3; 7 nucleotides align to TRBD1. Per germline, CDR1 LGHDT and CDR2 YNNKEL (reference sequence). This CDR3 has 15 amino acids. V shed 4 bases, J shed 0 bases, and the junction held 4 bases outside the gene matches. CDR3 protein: CASSPGTASTDTQYF. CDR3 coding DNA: TGTGCCAGCAGCCCTGGGACAGCTAGCACAGATACGCAGTATTTT.

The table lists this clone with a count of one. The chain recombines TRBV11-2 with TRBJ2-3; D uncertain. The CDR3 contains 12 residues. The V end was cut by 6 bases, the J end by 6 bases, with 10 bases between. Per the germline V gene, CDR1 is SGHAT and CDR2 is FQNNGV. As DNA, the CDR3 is TGTGCCAGCAGAAGACCAGGTGATACGCAGTATTTT. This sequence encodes CASRRPGDTQYF.

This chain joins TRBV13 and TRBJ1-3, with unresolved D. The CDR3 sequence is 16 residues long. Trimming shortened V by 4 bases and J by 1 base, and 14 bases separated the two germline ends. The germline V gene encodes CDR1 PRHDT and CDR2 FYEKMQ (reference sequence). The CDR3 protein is CASSSLGSASGNTIYF. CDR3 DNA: TGTGCCAGCAGCTCCCTAGGAAGCGCATCTGGAAACACCATATATTTT.

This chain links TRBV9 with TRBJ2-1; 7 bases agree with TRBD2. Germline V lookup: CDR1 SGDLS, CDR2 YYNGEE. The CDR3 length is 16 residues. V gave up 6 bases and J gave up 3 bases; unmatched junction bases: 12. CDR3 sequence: CASTPGGLAGYNEQFF. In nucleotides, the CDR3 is TGTGCCAGCACCCCAGGCGGGTTAGCGGGCTACAATGAGCAGTTCTTC. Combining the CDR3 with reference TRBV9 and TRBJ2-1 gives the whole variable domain DSGVTQTPKHLITATGQRVTLRCSPRSGDLSVYWYQQSLDQGLQFLIQYYNGEERAKGNILERFSAQQFPDLHSELNLSSLELGDSALYFCASTPGGLAGYNEQFFGPGTRLTVL.